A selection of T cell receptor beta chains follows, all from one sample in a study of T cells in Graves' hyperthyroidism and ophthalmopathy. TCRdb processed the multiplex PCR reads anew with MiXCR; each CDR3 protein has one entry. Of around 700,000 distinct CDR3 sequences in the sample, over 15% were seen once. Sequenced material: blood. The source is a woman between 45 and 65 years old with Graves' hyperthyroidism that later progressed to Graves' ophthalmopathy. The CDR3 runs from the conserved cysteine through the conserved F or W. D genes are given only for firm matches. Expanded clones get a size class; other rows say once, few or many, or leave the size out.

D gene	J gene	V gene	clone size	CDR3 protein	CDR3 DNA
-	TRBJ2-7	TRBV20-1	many	CSARDRRTSGYNLYEQYF	TGCAGTGCTAGAGACCGTAGAACCAGCGGATACAACTTATACGAGCAGTACTTC
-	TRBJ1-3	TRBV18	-	CASSPGTRRSGNTIYF	TGTGCCAGCTCACCTGGCACGCGGCGCTCTGGAAACACCATATATTTT
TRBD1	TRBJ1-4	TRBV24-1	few	CATRCRDRPRRHGEKLFF	TGTGCCACCAGGTGTAGGGACAGGCCGCGCAGGCATGGGGAAAAACTGTTTTTT
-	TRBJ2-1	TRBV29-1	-	CSVGLGGGAQNEQFF	TGCAGCGTAGGGCTTGGAGGGGGCGCCCAGAATGAGCAGTTCTTC
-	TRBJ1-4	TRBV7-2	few	CASSLGVAADLNEKLFF	TGTGCCAGCAGCTTAGGGGTGGCGGCAGACCTTAATGAAAAACTGTTTTTT
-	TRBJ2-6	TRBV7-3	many	CASSPIDGRSGANVLTF	TGTGCCAGCAGCCCTATCGACGGTCGCTCTGGGGCCAACGTCCTGACTTTC
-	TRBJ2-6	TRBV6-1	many	CASTKIRASGANVLTF	TGTGCCAGCACCAAGATACGGGCTTCTGGGGCCAACGTCCTGACTTTC
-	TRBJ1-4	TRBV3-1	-	CASSQEGAGSEKLFF	TGTGCCAGCAGCCAAGAGGGGGCAGGTTCTGAAAAACTGTTTTTT
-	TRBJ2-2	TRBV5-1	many	CASSLRTQDTGELFF	TGCGCCAGCAGCTTGAGGACCCAGGACACCGGGGAGCTGTTTTTT
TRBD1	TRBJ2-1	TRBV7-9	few	CASSLVGTGDYNEQFF	TGTGCCAGCAGCTTGGTAGGGACAGGGGATTACAATGAGCAGTTCTTC
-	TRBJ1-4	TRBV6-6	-	CASSYSANSNEKLFF	TGTGCCAGCAGTTACTCGGCCAACTCGAATGAAAAACTGTTTTTT
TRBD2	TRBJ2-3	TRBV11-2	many	CASSFPAGGAFSDTQYF	TGTGCCAGCAGCTTTCCAGCCGGGGGGGCCTTCTCAGATACGCAGTATTTT
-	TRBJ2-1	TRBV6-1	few	CASTQGSANEQFF	TGTGCCAGTACACAAGGTTCAGCGAATGAGCAGTTCTTC
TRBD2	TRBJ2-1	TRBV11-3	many	CASSPHGTSGGASNNEQFF	TGTGCCAGCAGCCCGCATGGGACTAGCGGGGGGGCCTCAAACAATGAGCAGTTCTTC
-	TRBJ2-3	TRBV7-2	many	CASSLRGLGTDTQYF	TGTGCCAGCAGCTTGAGAGGACTGGGCACAGATACGCAGTATTTT
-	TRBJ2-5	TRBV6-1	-	CASTPTGERTQYF	TGTGCCAGCACCCCGACCGGAGAGCGGACCCAGTACTTC
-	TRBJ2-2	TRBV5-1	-	CASSPAVGELFF	TGCGCCAGCAGCCCAGCGGTCGGGGAGCTGTTTTTT
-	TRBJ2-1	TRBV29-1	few	CSLSVHNEQFF	TGCAGCCTCTCGGTCCACAATGAGCAGTTCTTC
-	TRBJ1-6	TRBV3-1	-	CASSQDTPGGSPLHF	TGTGCCAGCAGCCAAGATACACCGGGGGGGTCACCCCTCCACTTT
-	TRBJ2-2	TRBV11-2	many	CASSYPATGELFF	TGTGCCAGCAGCTACCCGGCCACCGGGGAGCTGTTTTTT
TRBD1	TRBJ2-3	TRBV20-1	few	CSGRQGAHSTDTQYF	TGCAGTGGACGACAGGGGGCGCATAGCACAGATACGCAGTATTTT
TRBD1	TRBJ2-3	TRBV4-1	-	CASSHAGQGRDTQYF	TGCGCCAGCAGCCATGCGGGACAGGGAAGAGATACGCAGTATTTT
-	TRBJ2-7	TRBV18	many	CASSPLGRYEQYF	TGTGCCAGCTCACCACTGGGCCGATACGAGCAGTACTTC
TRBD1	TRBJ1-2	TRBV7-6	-	CASSLAAADRGRTNYGYTF	TGTGCCAGCAGCTTAGCGGCTGCGGACAGGGGCCGTACTAACTATGGCTACACCTTC
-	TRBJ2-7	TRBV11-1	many	CASRGPGLGSYEQYF	TGTGCCAGCAGGGGCCCGGGACTCGGATCCTACGAGCAGTACTTC
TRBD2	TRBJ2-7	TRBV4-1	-	CASSPRQTSVYEQYF	TGCGCCAGCAGCCCCCGTCAGACTAGCGTCTACGAGCAGTACTTC
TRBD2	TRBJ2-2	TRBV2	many	CASSLNPLSGGATGELFF	TGTGCCAGCAGCCTAAACCCCCTTAGCGGGGGGGCCACCGGGGAGCTGTTTTTT
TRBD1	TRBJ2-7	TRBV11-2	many	CASSYLRDSSYEQYF	TGTGCCAGCAGCTACCTCCGGGACAGCTCCTACGAGCAGTACTTC
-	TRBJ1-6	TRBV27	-	CASSLSFLGTGVGSPLHF	TGTGCCAGCAGTTTATCGTTTTTAGGGACGGGGGTGGGGTCACCCCTCCACTTT
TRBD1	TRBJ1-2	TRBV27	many	CASSFRGTEGYTF	TGTGCCAGCAGTTTCCGGGGGACAGAGGGCTACACCTTC
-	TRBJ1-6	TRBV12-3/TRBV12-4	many	CASSRRGYNSPLHF	TGTGCCAGCAGTCGTCGGGGTTATAATTCACCCCTCCACTTT
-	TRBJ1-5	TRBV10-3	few	CAISSTGISNQPQHF	TGTGCCATCTCGTCGACAGGTATTAGCAATCAGCCCCAGCATTTT
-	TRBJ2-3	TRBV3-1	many	CASSQEGGGLTKGDTPYF	TGTGCCAGCAGCCAAGAGGGTGGCGGACTCACCAAGGGAGATACGCCGTATTTT
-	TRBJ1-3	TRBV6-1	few	CASTLLGVGNTIYF	TGTGCCAGCACCCTCCTCGGGGTCGGAAACACCATATATTTT
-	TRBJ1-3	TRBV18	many	CASSPNSDGSGNTIYF	TGTGCCAGCTCACCAAATTCGGACGGCTCTGGAAACACCATATATTTT
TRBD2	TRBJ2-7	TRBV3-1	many	CASSQGSGGLDYEQYF	TGTGCCAGCAGCCAAGGTAGCGGGGGCTTGGACTACGAGCAGTACTTC
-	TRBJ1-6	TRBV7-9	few	CASSLQDGWLALHF	TGTGCCAGCAGCCTACAAGACGGGTGGTTGGCCCTCCACTTT
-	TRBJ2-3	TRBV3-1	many	CASSPVQLSERDTQYF	TGTGCCAGCAGCCCCGTTCAGCTATCGGAGAGAGATACGCAGTATTTT
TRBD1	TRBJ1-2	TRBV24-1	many	CATSDYRGYGYTF	TGTGCCACCAGTGATTACAGGGGCTATGGCTACACCTTC
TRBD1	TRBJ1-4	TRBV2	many	CARSGQGGEKLFF	TGTGCCAGATCCGGACAGGGAGGCGAAAAACTGTTTTTT
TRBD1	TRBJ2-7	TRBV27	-	CASSRHRDRNPYEQYF	TGTGCCAGCAGTCGTCACCGGGACAGGAATCCCTACGAGCAGTACTTC
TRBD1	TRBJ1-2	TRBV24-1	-	CATSDPGTGGFLYGYTF	TGTGCCACCAGTGATCCGGGGACAGGGGGTTTTCTCTATGGCTACACCTTC
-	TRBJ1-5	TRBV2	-	CASSAPLVRSQDQPQHF	TGTGCCAGCAGTGCCCCCTTAGTCAGGAGCCAAGATCAGCCCCAGCATTTT
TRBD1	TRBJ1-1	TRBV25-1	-	CASSEYRTGYTEAFF	TGTGCCAGCAGTGAATATAGGACAGGTTACACTGAAGCTTTCTTT
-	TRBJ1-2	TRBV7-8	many	CASSADVLYGYTF	TGTGCCAGCAGCGCGGACGTGCTCTATGGCTACACCTTC
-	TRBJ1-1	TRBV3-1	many	CASSQDPPAAFF	TGTGCCAGCAGCCAAGACCCCCCTGCAGCTTTCTTT
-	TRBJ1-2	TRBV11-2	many	CASSNSPNYGYTF	TGTGCCAGCAGCAACAGCCCCAACTATGGCTACACCTTC
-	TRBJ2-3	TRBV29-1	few	CSVEGGIVTDTQYF	TGCAGCGTTGAAGGGGGTATTGTCACAGATACGCAGTATTTT
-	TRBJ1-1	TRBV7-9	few	CASSLPRGGMNTEAFF	TGTGCCAGCAGCCTCCCCAGGGGCGGCATGAACACTGAAGCTTTCTTT
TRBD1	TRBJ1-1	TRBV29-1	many	CSVEGTGDEAFF	TGCAGCGTTGAAGGGACAGGGGATGAAGCTTTCTTT